This TCR beta chain comes out of a study of CD8 T cells in ankylosing spondylitis. Comments on this clonotype: Its antigen is still unknown.

Molecular-barcoded quantitative 5'-RACE produced these TCR beta libraries. TCRdb reprocessed the 5' RACE reads via MiXCR and lists one record per CDR3 protein. The data contain around 440,000 distinct CDR3 sequences, approximately 17% of them seen just once; the ten biggest clones take up 0.95% to 1.1%. Points from the study as a whole: For ankylosing spondylitis blood, a TCR beta motif of 7 to 9 highly homologous variants appeared characteristic.

The CDR3 sequence is 20 residues long. V lost 6 bases, J lost 1 base, and 30 bases lay in between. V and J are TRBV12-3 or TRBV12-4 and TRBJ1-1; no clear D gene. The receptor's source is a male donor with ankylosing spondylitis. Input material: blood, either unsorted or a sorted T cell fraction (not recorded which). In nucleotides, the CDR3 is TGTGCCAGCAGCCCAAATCGACACATAAACACCACAACTAAGAACACTGAAGCTTTCTTT. It yields the protein CASSPNRHINTTTKNTEAFF.